These 24 T cell receptor beta chains were sequenced from one sample in a study of T cell repertoires in cytomegalovirus infection. Antigens of these TCRs are unknown. From the reads, TCRdb called clonotypes with MiXCR, one entry per CDR3 protein. The sample consists of about 130,000 distinct CDR3 sequences, approximately 30% of them appearing once. Sequenced here: CD8+ T cells from cultured PBMCs, sampled from culture after CMV antigen stimulation. Source of these receptors: a human donor in good health (CMV status not recorded). Some clones in this sample may be carry-over from other donors' samples.

This clonotype has at least ten counts. V and J are TRBV28 and TRBJ1-4; no clear D gene. There are 16 residues in the CDR3. The V end lost 2 bases, the J end lost 6 bases, and 16 bases lay between the germline ends. Per the germline V gene, CDR1 is MDHEN and CDR2 is SYDVKM. The CDR3 loop reads CASSLGGAEQDEKLFF. CDR3 coding DNA: TGTGCCAGCAGTTTAGGTGGCGCGGAGCAAGATGAAAAACTGTTTTTT.

J is TRBJ1-6 and V is TRBV6-2 or TRBV6-3; D possibly corresponds to TRBD1 (6 bases). This CDR3 region has 14 residues. CDR1 MNHEY and CDR2 SVGEGT come from the germline V gene. The V end was cut by 7 bases, the J end by 10 bases, with 17 bases between. The CDR3, as DNA: TGTGCCAGCACCGAGGGAGGGGGTCGGTCACCCCTCCACTTT. This encodes CASTEGGGRSPLHF.

The chain is built from TRBV3-1 and TRBJ2-3; 12 bases fit TRBD1. This CDR3 is built from 16 residues. The germline V gene encodes CDR1 LGHDT and CDR2 YNNKEL (reference sequence). Unmatched junction bases numbered 4, after V lost 3 bases and J lost 3 bases. The CDR3 sequence: CASSHLGQGATDTQYF. The CDR3 nucleotides read TGTGCCAGCAGCCACCTGGGACAGGGGGCAACAGATACGCAGTATTTT.

This sequence joins TRBV12-3 or TRBV12-4 and TRBJ1-2, with 11 bases aligning to TRBD1. Trimming at V came to 2 bases and at J to 8 bases, leaving 13 bases not matched to a gene. The CDR3 extends over 17 amino acids. The CDR3 DNA is TGTGCCAGCAGTTTACAGGGGACAGGGGGAGTGGTGTACGGCTACACCTTC. Translating gives CASSLQGTGGVVYGYTF.

This clonotype was counted many times. This chain links TRBV12-3 or TRBV12-4 with TRBJ2-3; 7 bases align to TRBD2. The CDR3 sequence is 14 residues long. The trim removed 0 bases at V and 7 bases at J, leaving 4 bases unmatched. The CDR3 sequence: CASSLAHGTNTQYF. In DNA, the CDR3 is TGTGCCAGCAGTTTAGCCCACGGGACTAATACGCAGTATTTT.

The rearrangement links TRBV4-1 to TRBJ2-7; D is unclear. CDR3 length: 17 residues. Trimming removed 1 base at V and 1 base at J, with 17 bases between. Looked up from germline, CDR1 is MGHRA and CDR2 is YSYEKL. This CDR3 reads CASSQGPKGIISYEQYF. The CDR3 nucleotides are TGCGCCAGCAGCCAAGGTCCGAAGGGAATAATATCCTACGAGCAGTACTTC.

V usage is TRBV6-5 and J usage is TRBJ2-1, with TRBD2 matching over 12 bases. The junction had 6 bases not matched to a gene; V was cut back by 2 bases and J by 10 bases. This CDR3 has 15 amino acids. Germline V gene sequence: CDR1 MNHEY, CDR2 SVGAGI. As DNA, the CDR3 is TGTGCCAGCAGTTACGCTAGCGGGGGGGTTAAGGAGCAGTTCTTC. Its translation: CASSYASGGVKEQFF.

The gene calls are TRBV12-3 or TRBV12-4 and TRBJ2-5; 8 positions match TRBD2. The CDR3 spans 14 residues. V shed 4 bases and J 6 bases; nucleotides not matched to a gene: 7. This chain's CDR3 is CASSSSGLGQTQYF. In DNA form, the CDR3 reads TGTGCCAGCAGTTCCTCGGGACTAGGACAGACCCAGTACTTC.

V and J are TRBV4-2 and TRBJ2-7, with a possible D match to TRBD2 (5 bases). V was clipped by 0 bases and J by 6 bases, with 9 bases between them. CDR1 and CDR2 (germline): LGHNA, YNFKEQ. The CDR3 is 13 amino acids. The CDR3 nucleotides read TGTGCCAGCAGCCAAGAGCGAGCGGTCGAGCAGTACTTC. Translated: CASSQERAVEQYF.

The gene calls are TRBV6-6 and TRBJ1-5; 7 bases line up with TRBD1. The CDR3 consists of 15 residues. The germline CDR1 and CDR2 sequences are MNHNY and SVGAGI (reference sequence). Trimming removed 1 base from V and 7 bases from J; junction bases left unmatched: 7. The CDR3 protein is CASSYYDRARQPQHF. CDR3 bases: TGTGCCAGCAGTTACTACGACAGGGCTAGGCAGCCCCAGCATTTT.

The table lists this clonotype with a few counts. The chain recombines TRBV12-5 with TRBJ1-4; D may be TRBD1 (5 bases). CDR3 length equals 16 residues. Germline values: CDR1 LGHNT, CDR2 FRNRAP. V dropped 5 bases and J dropped 5 bases, with 18 bases sitting between them. CDR3 DNA: TGTGCTAGTGGTCCCCCCGAAGACAGACACAATGAAAAACTGTTTTTT. This encodes CASGPPEDRHNEKLFF.

This clonotype is a singleton in its sample. J is TRBJ1-1 and V is TRBV5-4; possible D gene TRBD1, 6 bases. Germline CDR1 and CDR2: SGHNT and YYREEE (reference sequence). CDR3 size: 11 residues. V lost 2 bases and J 9 bases, leaving 8 bases between the germline ends. CDR3 sequence (DNA): TGTGCCAGCAGCTTTGGGGGGCAAGCTTTCTTT. Translation gives CASSFGGQAFF.

The chain links TRBV4-1 to TRBJ1-2; 9 nucleotides line up with TRBD1. The germline V gene has CDR1 MGHRA and CDR2 YSYEKL. V was clipped by 2 bases and J by 4 bases; unmatched bases: 8. The CDR3 is 16 amino acids. Written as DNA, the CDR3 is TGCGCCAGCAGCCAAAACAGGGGGCAAAGAGTCTATGGCTACACCTTC. Its translation is CASSQNRGQRVYGYTF.

A few counts support this clonotype. The CDR3 sequence is CASSLGTGVVQPQHF. CDR3 nucleotide sequence: TGTGCCAGCAGTTTAGGGACAGGGGTGGTTCAGCCCCAGCATTTT. The V call is TRBV12-3 or TRBV12-4, the J call TRBJ1-5; 9 bases line up with TRBD1. V shed 1 base, J shed 6 bases, and the junction held 4 bases outside the gene matches. The CDR3 runs to 15 residues.

This clonotype appeared many times. In nucleotides, the CDR3 is TGTGCCAGTAGTATTGCAATAGCGGATACGCAGTATTTT. Translating gives CASSIAIADTQYF. V gene TRBV19 combines with J gene TRBJ2-3; D is perhaps TRBD2 (5 bases). Germline CDR1 and CDR2: LNHDA and SQIVND (reference sequence). The CDR3 totals 13 residues. With 3 bases removed from V and 6 bases from J, the gap between germline ends came to 10 bases.

This clonotype was seen a handful of times. This chain connects TRBV10-3 to TRBJ1-6, with D possibly TRBD1 on 6 matching bases. Trimming cost V 6 bases and J 7 bases, with 10 bases left between them. There are 13 residues in the CDR3. Looked up from germline, CDR1 is ENHRY and CDR2 is SYGVKD. For the CDR3, the DNA is TGTGCCATCAGACAGGGTGTAAATTCACCCCTCCACTTT. Its protein product is CAIRQGVNSPLHF.

This clonotype was recorded at least ten times. CDR3 nucleotide sequence: TGTGCCAGCAGCCAAGACGGAGGGAGCACTGAAGCTTTCTTT. The encoded protein is CASSQDGGSTEAFF. This sequence joins TRBV9 and TRBJ1-1; D gene ambiguous. Germline V gene lookup returns CDR1 SGDLS and CDR2 YYNGEE. The CDR3 sequence is 14 residues long. V was cut by 4 bases and J by 4 bases, with 14 bases left in between.

Of note for this clonotype: Compared with germline, one end of the junction differs, possibly owing to a read error. The chain is built from TRBV29-1 and TRBJ1-3; 9 bases align to TRBD1. This CDR3 is 12 amino acids long. Germline loops: CDR1 SQVTM, CDR2 ANQGSEA. The CDR3 region is CSVDPGTGKRNF. In DNA, the CDR3 is TGCAGCGTGGACCCCGGGACAGGGAAGAGGAATTTT.

This clonotype has a count of ten or more. The chain is built from TRBV7-4 and TRBJ1-5; TRBD1 aligns across 8 bases. The germline V gene has CDR1 SGHVT and CDR2 SQSDAQ. The CDR3 loop spans 15 amino acids. The trim removed 5 bases at V and 5 bases at J, leaving 8 bases unmatched. The CDR3, as DNA: TGTGCCAGCAGCGCACCGGACAGGGCGGATCAGCCCCAGCATTTT. It translates to CASSAPDRADQPQHF.

Many counts were recorded for this clonotype. The V call is TRBV7-9, the J call TRBJ2-5; 9 bases fit TRBD1. V was pared by 4 bases and J by 0 bases, with 3 bases of the junction left unmatched. CDR1 and CDR2 (germline): SEHNR, FQNEAQ (reference sequence). The CDR3 consists of 15 residues. CDR3 residues: CASSWTGVDQETQYF. CDR3 nucleotide sequence: TGTGCCAGCAGCTGGACAGGGGTGGACCAAGAGACCCAGTACTTC.

This chain uses TRBV5-5 with TRBJ1-5, with D tentatively TRBD1 (5 bases). This CDR3 comprises 15 residues. Germline V gene lookup returns CDR1 SGHKS and CDR2 YYEKEE (reference sequence). The V and J ends lost 4 bases and 7 bases respectively, with 18 bases between them. The CDR3 DNA follows: TGTGCCAGCAGCCCATCGCGGGGCTCGGAACAGCCCCAGCATTTT. Encoded protein: CASSPSRGSEQPQHF.

The V gene is TRBV24-1, the J gene TRBJ2-1; D perhaps matches TRBD1 (5 bases). With 0 bases removed from V and 7 bases from J, the gap between germline ends came to 9 bases. CDR1 and CDR2 from the germline V gene are KGHDR and SFDVKD. The CDR3 extends over 14 amino acids. The CDR3 reads CATSDLGAGNEQFF. The CDR3 DNA reads as TGTGCCACCAGTGATTTGGGGGCAGGGAATGAGCAGTTCTTC.

This chain joins TRBV6-2 or TRBV6-3 and TRBJ2-2; D is unresolved. CDR1 is MNHEY and CDR2 is SVGEGT in the germline V gene. Trimming left V 2 bases short and J 7 bases short, with 11 bases between. The CDR3 is 14 amino acids. CDR3 protein: CASSYTPQNGELFF. As DNA, the CDR3 is TGTGCCAGCAGTTACACCCCTCAGAACGGGGAGCTGTTTTTT.

The chain joins TRBV4-1 to TRBJ1-1; 9 nucleotides match TRBD1. Germline CDR1 and CDR2: MGHRA and YSYEKL. The J segment lost 4 bases and the V segment lost 3 bases, leaving 6 bases of the junction unmatched. The CDR3 sequence is 15 residues long. DNA for the CDR3: TGCGCCAGCAGCCAGACGAGACAGGGGGGCACTGAAGCTTTCTTT. Residues: CASSQTRQGGTEAFF.